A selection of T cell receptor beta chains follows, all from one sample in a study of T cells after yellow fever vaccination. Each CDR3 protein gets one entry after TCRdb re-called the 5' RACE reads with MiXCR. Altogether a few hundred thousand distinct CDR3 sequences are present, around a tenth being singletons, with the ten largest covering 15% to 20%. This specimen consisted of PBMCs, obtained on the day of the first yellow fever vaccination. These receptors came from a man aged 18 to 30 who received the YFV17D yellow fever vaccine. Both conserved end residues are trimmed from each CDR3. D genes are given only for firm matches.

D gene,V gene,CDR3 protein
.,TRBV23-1,VCSQQLGQAETQY
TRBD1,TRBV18,ASSRDSMVRNTIY
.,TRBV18,ASSRRTKEQGYGYT
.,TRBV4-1,ASSQDFVQGQPQH
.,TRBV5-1,ASSLTGLAGANVLT
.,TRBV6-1,ASSGSTEVEGYT
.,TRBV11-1,ASSFRADTQY
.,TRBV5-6,ASTEHGLAKNIQY
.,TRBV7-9,ASSGSAGAF
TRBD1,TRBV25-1,ASCPGQVCYEQF
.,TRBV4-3,ASSQDQGIGEAEAF
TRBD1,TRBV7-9,ASGTGPMGNAF
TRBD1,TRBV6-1,ASNPSTGEGYEQY
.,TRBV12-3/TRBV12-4,ASSLGDPPDTQY
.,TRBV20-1,SARGRWIGSQETQY
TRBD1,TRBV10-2,ATRWGQPSDPSYEQY
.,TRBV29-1,SVTRGEGKAEQF
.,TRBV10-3,AMRGAGNTGELF
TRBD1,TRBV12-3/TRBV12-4,ASSLWGGTGNGYT
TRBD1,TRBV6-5,ASSYSTGTAFYEQY
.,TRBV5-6,ASRGEGAPYEQY
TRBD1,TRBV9,ASSATGGRYEQY
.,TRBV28,ASSLKSFSVRGQPQH
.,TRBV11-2,ASRKAGQSSYNEQF
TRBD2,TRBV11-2,ASSLDGAGGLLSSYNEQF
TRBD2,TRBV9,ASSVGGAGGYTGELF
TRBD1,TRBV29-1,SVPGQGTQY
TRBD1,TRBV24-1,ATSDGQGDEQF
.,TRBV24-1,ATSGASNQPQH
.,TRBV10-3,AISEGGGPAGGQPQH
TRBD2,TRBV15,ATSRGGRGLEKDTQY
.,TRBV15,ATSRAGSGSSTDTQY
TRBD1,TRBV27,ASRKQGLGEKLF
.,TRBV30,AWRGEKLF
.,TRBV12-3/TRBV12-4,ASSPDSWTGELF
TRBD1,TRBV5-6,ASSTWTGDWEQF
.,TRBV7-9,ASSFWGLTGELF
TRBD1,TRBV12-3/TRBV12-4,ASRPGQGRGYT
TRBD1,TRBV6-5,ASSYSWGQGFVEQF
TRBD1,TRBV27,ASWTGSSYEQY
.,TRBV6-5,ASSYGTLRETQY
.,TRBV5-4,ASSVEYNSPLH
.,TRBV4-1,ASSQRGSGQETQY
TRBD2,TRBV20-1,SARASRGGLTDTQY
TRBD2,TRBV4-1,ASSQGGLAGVYNEQF
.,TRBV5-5,ASSPGTYEKLF
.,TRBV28,ASTRRSDTQY
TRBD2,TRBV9,ASSPLGTSGGVGEQF
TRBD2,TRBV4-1,ASSKGPRLALNTQY
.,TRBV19,ASSIVGGNYEQY
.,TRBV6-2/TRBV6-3,ASSDHRDQPQH
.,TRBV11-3,ASSPYGGALY
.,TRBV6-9,ACLRESSYEQY
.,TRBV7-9,ASSSSSYRSYNEQF
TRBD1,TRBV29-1,SVSDRGLGYT